Below are 30 T cell receptor beta chains sequenced from a single sample in a study of metastatic and nonmetastatic thyroid tumors. TCRdb re-processed the PCR reads through MiXCR. The sample has over 30,000 clones, about a fifth seen once. Treatment of any kind had been given to no patient before thyroid surgery. Source material: tumor tissue. The receptors shown here come from a male donor with papillary thyroid cancer or a benign thyroid nodule (not recorded which). Some clones in this sample may be carry-over from other donors' samples.

To note about this clone: At one end the junction does not follow the germline gene, possibly because of a read error. This chain joins TRBV20-1 and TRBJ2-3; 11 bases align to TRBD2. The CDR3 is made up of 14 amino acids. Germline CDR1 is DFQATT and CDR2 is SNEGSKA (reference sequence). This chain's CDR3 is CGADGLAGTYTQYF. As DNA, the CDR3 is TGCGGTGCTGACGGACTAGCGGGTACATATACGCAGTATTTT.

This clone was observed at least ten times. The genes are TRBV7-3 and TRBJ2-2; 9 bases line up with TRBD2. Germline trimming cut 5 bases from V and 0 bases from J; bases unmatched to any gene: 4. The CDR3 extends over 16 amino acids. Per the germline V gene, CDR1 is SGHTA and CDR2 is FQGTGA. CDR3 in amino acids: CASSPIAGANTGELFF. DNA of the CDR3: TGTGCCAGCAGCCCGATAGCGGGAGCGAACACCGGGGAGCTGTTTTTT.

The CDR3 here is CASIRDRVNEQYF. The CDR3 nucleotides read TGTGCCAGCATCCGGGACAGGGTGAACGAGCAGTACTTC. The V gene is TRBV6-1, the J gene TRBJ2-7, with TRBD1 matching over 9 bases. V was clipped by 7 bases and J by 5 bases; unmatched bases: 6. The CDR3 extends over 13 amino acids. The germline V gene encodes CDR1 MNHNS and CDR2 SASEGT.

DNA for the CDR3: TGTGCCAGCAGTCGAGGGAAAGGGGGCGATCAGCCCCAGCATTTT. Encoded protein: CASSRGKGGDQPQHF. This rearrangement joins TRBV6-2 or TRBV6-3 to TRBJ1-5; 7 bases align to TRBD1. Germline loops: CDR1 MNHEY, CDR2 SVGEGT. With V trimmed by 5 bases and J by 5 bases, 9 bases remained unmatched. This CDR3 has 15 amino acids.

This clone was observed many times. The V call is TRBV7-8, the J call TRBJ1-1; the D is unclear. Trimming left V 3 bases short and J 0 bases short, with 11 bases between. CDR3 size: 15 residues. Germline V gene lookup returns CDR1 SGHVS and CDR2 FQNEAQ. The CDR3 coding sequence is TGTGCCAGCAGCTTTCTGTCCGGAATGAACACTGAAGCTTTCTTT. Protein product: CASSFLSGMNTEAFF.

Comments on this clone: This could be a read error, since a much larger clone is one nucleotide away. The gene calls are TRBV5-1 and TRBJ2-5; D unresolved. The CDR3 runs to 15 residues. CDR1 SGHRS and CDR2 YFSETQ come from the germline V gene. The V end was cut by 4 bases, the J end by 4 bases, with 17 bases between. CDR3 amino acids: CASSGFSGSGETQYF. CDR3 DNA sequence: TGCGCCAGCAGCGGCTTCTCGGGCTCGGGAGAGACCCAGTACTTC.

This clone counts as large (0.1 to 1%). The rearrangement links TRBV6-2 or TRBV6-3 to TRBJ2-1; possibly TRBD1 for D (5 bases). V was trimmed by 3 bases and J by 10 bases, leaving 10 bases between them. Germline V gene sequence: CDR1 MNHEY, CDR2 SVGEGT. The CDR3 runs 12 residues. This CDR3 reads CASSYGATEQFF. The CDR3 DNA reads TGTGCCAGCAGTTATGGGGCCACCGAGCAGTTCTTC.

This clone has more than one count but fewer than ten. Other DNA variants within this sample encode the same CDR3. The DNA for the CDR3 is TGTGCCAGCACTTCGGGGCAAGAGACCCAGTACTTC. Residues: CASTSGQETQYF. The chain recombines TRBV7-8 with TRBJ2-5; maybe TRBD2 (5 bases). The length of the CDR3 is 12 residues. Looked up from germline, CDR1 is SGHVS and CDR2 is FQNEAQ. The germline V and J ends were trimmed by 7 bases and 2 bases, with 8 bases remaining between them.

This clone was observed many times. The chain employs TRBV29-1 and TRBJ2-1, with D hard to call. The V end lost 5 bases, the J end lost 12 bases, and 17 bases lay between the germline ends. The CDR3 has 12 amino acids. From germline, CDR1 is SQVTM and CDR2 ANQGSEA. The CDR3 spells CSVTWTRDGQFF. In DNA form, the CDR3 reads TGCAGCGTTACGTGGACGAGAGATGGGCAGTTCTTC.

The chain uses TRBV20-1 and TRBJ2-7, with a weak D call TRBD2 (5 bases). V lost 0 bases to trimming and J lost 4 bases, with 13 bases between them. The CDR3 is 14 amino acids. Per germline, CDR1 DFQATT and CDR2 SNEGSKA (reference sequence). CDR3 in DNA: TGCAGTGCTAGAGATCCTGGAACTAGATACGAGCAGTACTTC. As protein: CSARDPGTRYEQYF.

The rearrangement links TRBV6-1 to TRBJ1-5, with D possibly being TRBD1 (5 bases). V lost 1 base, J lost 5 bases, and 6 bases lay in between. Germline lookup yields CDR1 MNHNS and CDR2 SASEGT. The CDR3 is 13 amino acids. In DNA, the CDR3 is TGTGCCAGCAGTGAAGGGGGGTATCAGCCCCAGCATTTT. Translated, it gives CASSEGGYQPQHF.

This clone was picked up many times. The chain is built from TRBV7-9 and TRBJ1-6, with D unclear. Germline V lookup: CDR1 SEHNR, CDR2 FQNEAQ (reference sequence). This CDR3 spans 12 amino acids. Trimming shortened V by 3 bases and J by 14 bases, and 11 bases separated the two germline ends. As DNA, the CDR3 is TGTGCCAGCAGCTTTGATACTCGAACCCTCCACTTT. As protein: CASSFDTRTLHF.

This clone was observed many times. V usage is TRBV7-2 and J usage is TRBJ2-2; 12 bases agree with TRBD2. V dropped 1 base and J dropped 7; count of bases not matched to a gene: 13. The CDR3 is 19 amino acids. Germline assignment: CDR1 SGHTA and CDR2 FQGNSA. The CDR3 sequence is CASSLVGKRTSGKGGELFF. CDR3 DNA sequence: TGTGCCAGCAGCTTAGTCGGTAAACGGACTAGCGGGAAAGGCGGGGAGCTGTTTTTT.

This clone appeared many times. The CDR3: CASSETSSYNEQFF. In DNA form, the CDR3 reads TGTGCCAGCAGCGAGACTTCTTCCTACAATGAGCAGTTCTTC. J is TRBJ2-1 and V is TRBV9; D is ambiguous. There are 14 residues in the CDR3. The ends were cut back, 3 bases at V and 1 base at J, with 8 bases in the middle. The germline V gene has CDR1 SGDLS and CDR2 YYNGEE.

This clone was counted ten times or more. The chain joins TRBV7-9 to TRBJ2-5, with D unresolved. The germline V and J ends were trimmed by 7 bases and 4 bases, with 13 bases remaining between them. The CDR3 has 13 residues. Germline V gives CDR1 SEHNR, CDR2 FQNEAQ (reference sequence). CDR3 DNA: TGTGCCAGCACCCCGCCGGGCAGAGAGACCCAGTACTTC. It yields the protein CASTPPGRETQYF.

The V and J genes are TRBV5-1 and TRBJ2-5; D not certain. Matching the DNA end better, TRBJ2-1 makes the J call doubtful. This CDR3 comprises 16 residues. Germline V gene data show CDR1 as SGHRS and CDR2 as YFSETQ. CDR3 amino acids: CASTQDLPRPTKGQFF. The DNA for the CDR3 is TGCGCCAGCACCCAAGACCTTCCCCGTCCAACAAAGGGGCAGTTCTTC.

This clone was counted only a few times. In DNA form, the CDR3 reads TGTGCCAGCAGTCCGTGGGACAGTCAGAGGGAGGCCCAGTACTTC. Residues: CASSPWDSQREAQYF. The rearrangement joins TRBV27 to TRBJ2-5; tentatively, D is TRBD1 (7 bases). The CDR3 consists of 15 residues. The V end was cut by 5 bases, the J end by 9 bases, with 22 bases between. The V gene's germline CDR1 is MNHEY and CDR2 SMNVEV (reference sequence).

About this clone: Here the CDR3 omits its conserved ending phenylalanine or tryptophan, so a read error is the likely source. The chain carries TRBV28 and TRBJ1-2, with D maybe TRBD1 (5 bases). CDR1 and CDR2 (germline): MDHEN, SYDVKM. With 10 bases removed from V and 6 bases from J, the gap between germline ends came to 27 bases. The CDR3 spans 16 residues. The CDR3 protein is CAIKSGFVFKDHGYTL. As DNA, the CDR3 is TGTGCCATCAAATCAGGGTTCGTGTTCAAGGACCATGGCTACACCCTC.

This clone was counted between two and nine times. Germline and junction disagree at one end, which may indicate a read error. This rearrangement joins TRBV12-3 or TRBV12-4 to TRBJ2-3; 9 nucleotides match TRBD2. This CDR3 has 16 amino acids. The CDR3 DNA reads TGTGCCAGCAGTCGACTAGCGGCAACTAGCACGGATACGCAGTATTTT. It yields the protein CASSRLAATSTDTQYF.

The chain carries TRBV29-1 and TRBJ1-3; D remains unclear. This CDR3 has 13 amino acids. The V end was cut by 4 bases, the J end by 0 bases, with 7 bases between. From germline, CDR1 is SQVTM and CDR2 ANQGSEA. The CDR3 spells CSVGSSSGNTIYF. CDR3 sequence (DNA): TGCAGCGTTGGTTCCAGCTCTGGAAACACCATATATTTT.

This clone was detected many times. V gene TRBV5-1 combines with J gene TRBJ2-2; TRBD1 might be the D (6 bases). The CDR3 is 16 amino acids. CDR1 and CDR2 from the germline V gene are SGHRS and YFSETQ. Trimming removed 3 bases from V and 4 bases from J, with 16 bases in between. CDR3 in amino acids: CASSSYRAPSTGELFF. Here the CDR3 DNA reads TGCGCCAGCAGCTCATACAGGGCCCCGAGCACCGGGGAGCTGTTTTTT.

This clone has only a few counts. As DNA, the CDR3 is TGTGCCAGCAGGGACGGGGGTGGAAACGGGAGATCAGATACGCAGTATTTT. Encoded protein: CASRDGGGNGRSDTQYF. The chain carries TRBV6-2 or TRBV6-3 and TRBJ2-3, with D perhaps TRBD2 (6 bases). V gave up 6 bases and J gave up 4 bases, with 23 bases separating them. Per the germline V gene, CDR1 is MNHEY and CDR2 is SVGEGT. The CDR3 covers 17 residues.

The chain uses TRBV24-1 and TRBJ2-5; 12 nucleotides match TRBD2. Trimming cost V 9 bases and J 4 bases; bases outside gene matches: 11. The CDR3 has 16 amino acids. Germline CDR1 is KGHDR and CDR2 is SFDVKD. For the CDR3, the DNA is TGTGCCACCGGGGAGAGGACTAGCGGGATAGGAGAGACCCAGTACTTC. Its protein product is CATGERTSGIGETQYF.

This clone was recorded a few times. The chain carries TRBV6-5 and TRBJ1-1; D not resolved. Germline V gene sequence: CDR1 MNHEY, CDR2 SVGAGI. The CDR3 covers 13 residues. V lost 4 bases, J lost 2 bases, and 8 bases lay in between. CDR3 nucleotides: TGTGCCAGCAGTTCACGTATTAACACTGAAGCTTTCTTT. Amino acids: CASSSRINTEAFF.

The chain employs TRBV4-2 and TRBJ2-7; the D is unclear. The germline V gene encodes CDR1 LGHNA and CDR2 YNFKEQ. Between the trimmed V and J ends, which lost 0 bases and 5 bases, there was a span of 11 bases. The CDR3 extends over 14 amino acids. The CDR3 reads CASSQERHNHEQYF. Written as DNA, the CDR3 is TGTGCCAGCAGCCAAGAGCGGCACAACCACGAGCAGTACTTC.

The chain links TRBV30 to TRBJ1-5; D might be TRBD1 (5 bases). There are 15 residues in the CDR3. Germline V lookup: CDR1 GTSNPN, CDR2 SVGIG (reference sequence). V was clipped by 3 bases and J by 1 base, with 13 bases between them. CDR3: CAWRGEDTSNQPQHF. The CDR3 nucleotides are TGTGCCTGGAGAGGGGAAGACACAAGCAATCAGCCCCAGCATTTT.

This clone was detected many times. The V gene is TRBV13, the J gene TRBJ2-1; 9 bases are a match to TRBD2. The CDR3 length is 17 residues. CDR1 PRHDT and CDR2 FYEKMQ come from the germline V gene (reference sequence). The trim removed 5 bases at V and 9 bases at J, leaving 17 bases unmatched. The CDR3 nucleotides read TGTGCCAGCAGCGAATTGGCAAATAGCGGGAGTTTGAGTGAGCAGTTCTTC. Encoded protein: CASSELANSGSLSEQFF. The variable domain in full, completed from reference TRBV13 and TRBJ2-1, reads AAGVIQSPRHLIKEKRETATLKCYPIPRHDTVYWYQQGPGQDPQFLISFYEKMQSDKGSIPDRFSAQQFSDYHSELNMSSLELGDSALYFCASSELANSGSLSEQFFGPGTRLTVL.

This clone has a count of ten or more. The V gene is TRBV4-2, the J gene TRBJ2-3, with D tentatively TRBD2 (6 bases). The CDR3 has 18 residues. Trimming cost V 0 bases and J 2 bases, with 18 bases left between them. Germline V gene data show CDR1 as LGHNA and CDR2 as YNFKEQ. The CDR3 region has the DNA TGTGCCAGCAGCCAAGATTCCTATAGCGGAACACTCACAGATACGCAGTATTTT. Its translation is CASSQDSYSGTLTDTQYF.

In its sample, this clone was seen a few times. V and J are TRBV6-1 and TRBJ2-7; D uncertain. The V gene's germline CDR1 is MNHNS and CDR2 SASEGT. The V end was cut by 2 bases, the J end by 12 bases, with 11 bases between. The CDR3 is 11 amino acids. DNA for the CDR3: TGTGCCAGCAGTGAAATAGGAATGTGGTACTTC. This encodes CASSEIGMWYF.

This chain links TRBV30 with TRBJ1-2; 8 bases match TRBD1. This CDR3 comprises 13 residues. V shed 8 bases, J shed 3 bases, and the junction held 8 bases outside the gene matches. The germline gives CDR1 GTSNPN, CDR2 SVGIG (reference sequence). The CDR3 DNA sequence: TGTGCCGGGCGTGCAGGGGGCGACTATGGCTACACCTTC. Translated: CAGRAGGDYGYTF. Full variable domain (remainder filled in from reference TRBV30 and TRBJ1-2): SQTIHQWPATLVQPVGSPLSLECTVEGTSNPNLYWYRQAAGRGLQLLFYSVGIGQISSEVPQNLSASRPQDRQFILSSKKLLLSDSGFYLCAGRAGGDYGYTFGSGTRLTVV.